These 7 T cell receptor beta chains share one sample of origin, sequenced in a study of early T cells in non-severe SARS-CoV-2 infection. Using its own MiXCR run on the 5' RACE reads, TCRdb lists one record per CDR3 protein. The table has about 17,000 distinct CDR3 sequences, about 5.6% seen once. The material was whole blood, obtained at baseline. The receptors stem from an adult who was a healthcare worker with PCR-confirmed SARS-CoV-2 infection or an uninfected control (not recorded which).

This clonotype was seen ten or more times. The V and J genes are TRBV18 and TRBJ2-6, with D perhaps matching TRBD1 or TRBD2 (5 bases each). The V and J ends lost 4 bases and 0 bases respectively, with 16 bases between them. Germline loops: CDR1 KGHSH, CDR2 LQKENI. This CDR3 spans 18 amino acids. The CDR3 reads CASSLRGTVDSGANVLTF. The CDR3 coding sequence is TGTGCCAGCTCACTGAGAGGGACGGTTGACTCTGGGGCCAACGTCCTGACTTTC. The full variable domain, in which reference TRBV18 and TRBJ2-6 provide the parts outside the CDR3, is NAGVMQNPRHLVRRRGQEARLRCSPMKGHSHVYWYRQLPEEGLKFMVYLQKENIIDESGMPKERFSAEFPKEGPSILRIQQVVRGDSAAYFCASSLRGTVDSGANVLTFGAGSRLTVL.

The sample holds a few counts of this clonotype. The chain couples TRBV12-5 to TRBJ1-1; D is ambiguous. V lost 7 bases and J lost 4, with 13 bases in between. The CDR3 sequence is 13 residues long. Per the germline V gene, CDR1 is LGHNT and CDR2 is FRNRAP. The CDR3 reads CASAYTPPTEAFF. The CDR3 DNA is TGTGCTAGTGCCTACACCCCCCCCACTGAAGCTTTCTTT. The full variable domain, rest sourced from reference TRBV12-5 and TRBJ1-1, is DARVTQTPRHKVTEMGQEVTMRCQPILGHNTVFWYRQTMMQGLELLAYFRNRAPLDDSGMPKDRFSAEMPDATLATLKIQPSEPRDSAVYFCASAYTPPTEAFFGQGTRLTVV.

This clonotype was counted at least ten times. V and J are TRBV3-1 and TRBJ1-5; TRBD1 might be the D (5 bases). The CDR3 covers 14 residues. Trimming removed 1 base from V and 6 bases from J, with 10 bases in between. Germline V gene data show CDR1 as LGHDT and CDR2 as YNNKEL (reference sequence). The CDR3 DNA reads TGTGCCAGCAGCCAAGTTCAGGGTAGTCAGCCCCAGCATTTT. Amino acids: CASSQVQGSQPQHF. Looking up the rest from reference TRBV3-1 and TRBJ1-5 gives the full variable domain: DTAVSQTPKYLVTQMGNDKSIKCEQNLGHDTMYWYKQDSKKFLKIMFSYNNKELIINETVPNRFSPKSPDKAHLNLHINSLELGDSAVYFCASSQVQGSQPQHFGDGTRLSIL.

This clonotype has a handful of counts. V and J are TRBV9 and TRBJ2-1; D unresolved. V was shortened by 7 bases and J by 7 bases, with 9 bases between the two germline ends. The germline gives CDR1 SGDLS, CDR2 YYNGEE. This CDR3 comprises 11 residues. As DNA, the CDR3 is TGTGCCAGCGGCAAAGGGAATGAGCAGTTCTTC. Translating gives CASGKGNEQFF.

This clonotype has a count of ten or more. The chain uses TRBV4-2 and TRBJ2-2, with D perhaps TRBD1 (6 bases). CDR1 is LGHNA and CDR2 is YNFKEQ in the germline V gene. This CDR3 region has 17 residues. Trimming left V 4 bases short and J 6 bases short, with 21 bases between. CDR3 region: CASSRGQGNRGAGELFF. In nucleotides, the CDR3 is TGTGCCAGCAGCCGAGGGCAGGGGAATCGGGGAGCCGGGGAGCTGTTTTTT.

This clonotype has ten or more counts. The chain uses TRBV10-3 and TRBJ2-7, with D tentatively TRBD1 (6 bases). V was clipped by 7 bases and J by 2 bases, with 12 bases between them. From germline, CDR1 is ENHRY and CDR2 SYGVKD. CDR3 length: 13 residues. Here the CDR3 DNA reads TGTGCCATCAACCCGGACAGAGCCTACGAGCAGTACTTC. This codes for CAINPDRAYEQYF.

The table lists this clonotype with many counts. The rearrangement uses TRBV7-2 and TRBJ1-5; TRBD1 aligns across 7 bases. Germline loops: CDR1 SGHTA, CDR2 FQGNSA. This CDR3 spans 15 amino acids. Trimming removed 3 bases from V and 7 bases from J; junction bases left unmatched: 9. The CDR3 here is CASSFGQASGQPQHF. The CDR3 nucleotides are TGTGCCAGCAGCTTCGGACAGGCCTCTGGGCAGCCCCAGCATTTT.